This T cell receptor (beta chain) was captured in a study of neurological immune-mediated disorders (dated by TCRdb to between 2019 and 2020). Regarding the study in general: Peripheral blood TCR-beta repertoires from HTLV-I-associated myelopathy (HAM/TSP) patients, multiple sclerosis patients and healthy controls were compared by UMI-based sequencing. Longitudinal samples, technical triplicates and paired sorted CD4+ and CD8+ T-cell subsets, alongside PBMC samples, were included among the approximately 98 TCR-beta libraries. The cohort comprised about 71 subjects: 14 HAM/TSP patients, roughly 34 multiple sclerosis patients and approximately 20 healthy controls. What the work shows at the level of the full study, not this receptor alone: The highest TCR clonal expansion was observed in HAM/TSP patients, whereas the lowest was observed in MS patients, even when compared with healthy controls. Across subjects, expanded clones never shared an identical CDR3 amino acid sequence, which suggests that the TCR-beta repertoires in every group were private.

The healthy controls were volunteers from blood banks in Maryland, USA. For sorted-subset TCR libraries, 1 million sorted CD4+ or CD8+ T cells were used. Peripheral blood was subjected to Ficoll-Hypaque density gradient centrifugation to isolate PBMCs, which were then cryopreserved in liquid nitrogen. The study also sequenced paired sorted CD4+ and CD8+ subsets from healthy controls, HAM/TSP patients and MS patients. cDNA synthesis used template-switch 5'RACE with a primer carrying a 10-nucleotide random unique molecular identifier tagging each TCR transcript. Each sequencing run produced over 160 million TCR-beta sequences covering 15-18 subjects. Total RNA was extracted with the RNeasy kit. TCR-beta VDJ regions were amplified with primers for the TCR constant region and the 5'RACE anchor, using the KAPA Real-time Library Amplification kit. Sample indexes and Illumina adaptors were added in a first PCR, and a second PCR then increased library yield. After purification with Ampure beads, the TCR product of roughly 650 bp was size-selected on a 2% E-gel SizeSelection system. Before pooling, library quality was checked on a Bioanalyzer, concentration was measured with Qubit, and libraries were quantified with the Kapa Library Quantification kit. Libraries were sequenced paired-end 2 x 150 bp on an Illumina HiSeq 2500. To increase sequence diversity, about 24-32% phiX was spiked into each library pool. Per the source publication's procedure: Quality-filtered reads were processed with the UMI-based MiGEC pipeline, which removed over 75% of raw TCR sequences during error correction. VDJ genes were aligned to IMGT germline references, and each clonotype was defined by a unique CDR3 amino acid sequence together with V-J genes. Clonal expansion, Shannon diversity, and CDR3 relatedness (CalcPairwiseDistances, ClusterSamples) were evaluated with VDJtools, and phylogenetic trees were built with CLCbio workbench. A clone was classed as expanded if it had 8 or more unique UMIs, a cutoff based on coefficient-of-variation modelling across technical triplicates. Clones were called with MiXCR by TCRdb after fastp trimmed the public reads at Q25, and only in-frame beta chains were retained. Here each entry gathers all rows of one CDR3 protein and keeps the most common genes and DNA. TCRdb's processing, not the authors', yielded these V and J calls. Recorded for this sample are about 18,000 distinct CDR3 sequences; about 3.6% of them occurred a single time. The ten top clones hold roughly 21% of the sample.

Inclusive of the bounding cysteine and phenylalanine, the CDR3 is 11 residues long. Only the CDR3 portion is preserved as DNA: 33 bases, with reading frame beginning at the first base. CDR1 and CDR2 are read off the germline V gene (reference sequence) as SGHKS and YYEKEE. V was cut back by 6 bases and J by 4 bases, leaving a gap of 7 bases between them. This clonotype was detected ten times or more. Its cognate antigen has yet to be identified. Within one base of it there is no much larger clone, and no base qualities were kept. The sequence is built from TRBV5-5 and TRBJ1-2; TRBD1 is a possible D gene, resting on 5 matching bases. This TCR was recovered from a woman between 35 and 50 years old in good health. What was sequenced was CD8+ T cells from blood. The CDR3 reads CASTGIYGYTF. The sequenced DNA: TGTGCCAGCACAGGGATCTATGGCTACACCTTC.